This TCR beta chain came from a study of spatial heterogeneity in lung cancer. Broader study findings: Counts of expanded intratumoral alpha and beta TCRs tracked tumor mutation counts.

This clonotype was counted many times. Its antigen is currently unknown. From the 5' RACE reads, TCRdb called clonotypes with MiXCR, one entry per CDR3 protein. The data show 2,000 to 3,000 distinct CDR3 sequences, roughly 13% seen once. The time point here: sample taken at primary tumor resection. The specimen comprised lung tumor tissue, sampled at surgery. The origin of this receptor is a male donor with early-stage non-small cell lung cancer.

CDR3 nucleotides: TGTGCCAGCAGAGAACCACTCCCCCAAGAGACCCAGTACTTC. Translating gives CASREPLPQETQYF. This chain uses TRBV7-2 with TRBJ2-5; D gene unclear. CDR3 length equals 14 residues. The germline V gene encodes CDR1 SGHTA and CDR2 FQGNSA. V lost 6 bases and J lost 1, with 12 bases in between.